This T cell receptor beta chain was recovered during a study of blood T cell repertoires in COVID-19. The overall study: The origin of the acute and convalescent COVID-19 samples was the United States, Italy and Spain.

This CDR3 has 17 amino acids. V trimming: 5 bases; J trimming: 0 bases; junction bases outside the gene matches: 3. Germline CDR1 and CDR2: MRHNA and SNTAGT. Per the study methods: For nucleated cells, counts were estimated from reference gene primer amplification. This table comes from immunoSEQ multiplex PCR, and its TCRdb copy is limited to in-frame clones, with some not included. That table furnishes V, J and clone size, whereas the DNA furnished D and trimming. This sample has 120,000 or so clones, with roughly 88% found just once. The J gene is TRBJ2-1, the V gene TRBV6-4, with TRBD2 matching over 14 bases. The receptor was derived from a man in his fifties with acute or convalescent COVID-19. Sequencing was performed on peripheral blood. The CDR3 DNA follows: TGTGCCAGCAGTCCCGGGACTAGCGGGAGCTCCTACAATGAGCAGTTCTTC. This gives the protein CASSPGTSGSSYNEQFF.